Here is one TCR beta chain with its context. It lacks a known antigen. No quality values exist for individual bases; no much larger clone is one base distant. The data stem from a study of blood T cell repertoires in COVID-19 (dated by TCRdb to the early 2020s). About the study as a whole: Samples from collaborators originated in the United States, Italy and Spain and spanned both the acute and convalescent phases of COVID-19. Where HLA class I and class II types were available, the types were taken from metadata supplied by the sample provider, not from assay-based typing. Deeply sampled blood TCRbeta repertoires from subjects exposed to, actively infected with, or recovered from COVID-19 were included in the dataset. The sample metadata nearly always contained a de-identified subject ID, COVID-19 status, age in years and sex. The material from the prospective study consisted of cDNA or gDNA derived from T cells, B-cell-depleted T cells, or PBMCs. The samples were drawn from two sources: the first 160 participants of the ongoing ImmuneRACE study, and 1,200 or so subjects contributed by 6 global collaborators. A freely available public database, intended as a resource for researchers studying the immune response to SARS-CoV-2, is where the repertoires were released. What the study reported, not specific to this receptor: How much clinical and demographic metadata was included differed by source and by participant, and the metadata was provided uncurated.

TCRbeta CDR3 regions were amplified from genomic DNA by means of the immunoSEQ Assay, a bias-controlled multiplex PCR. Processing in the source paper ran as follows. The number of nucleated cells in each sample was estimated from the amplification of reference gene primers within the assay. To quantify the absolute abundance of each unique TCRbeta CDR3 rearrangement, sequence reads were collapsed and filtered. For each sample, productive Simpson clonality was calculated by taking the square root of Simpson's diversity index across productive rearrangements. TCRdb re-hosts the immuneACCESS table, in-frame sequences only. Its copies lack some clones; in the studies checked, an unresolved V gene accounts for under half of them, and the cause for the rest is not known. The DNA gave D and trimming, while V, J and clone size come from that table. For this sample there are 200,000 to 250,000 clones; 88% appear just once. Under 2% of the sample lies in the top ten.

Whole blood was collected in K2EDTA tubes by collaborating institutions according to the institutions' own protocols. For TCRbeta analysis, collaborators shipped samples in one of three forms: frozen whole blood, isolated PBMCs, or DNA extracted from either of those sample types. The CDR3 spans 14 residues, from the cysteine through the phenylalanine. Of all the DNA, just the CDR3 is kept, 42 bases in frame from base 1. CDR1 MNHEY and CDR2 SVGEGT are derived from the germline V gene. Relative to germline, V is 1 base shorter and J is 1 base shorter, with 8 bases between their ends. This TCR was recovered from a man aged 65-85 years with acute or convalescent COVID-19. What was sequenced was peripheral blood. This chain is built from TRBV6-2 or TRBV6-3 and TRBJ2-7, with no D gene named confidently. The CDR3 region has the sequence CASSYFAGSYEQYF. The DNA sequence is TGTGCCAGCAGTTACTTCGCAGGTTCCTACGAGCAGTACTTC.